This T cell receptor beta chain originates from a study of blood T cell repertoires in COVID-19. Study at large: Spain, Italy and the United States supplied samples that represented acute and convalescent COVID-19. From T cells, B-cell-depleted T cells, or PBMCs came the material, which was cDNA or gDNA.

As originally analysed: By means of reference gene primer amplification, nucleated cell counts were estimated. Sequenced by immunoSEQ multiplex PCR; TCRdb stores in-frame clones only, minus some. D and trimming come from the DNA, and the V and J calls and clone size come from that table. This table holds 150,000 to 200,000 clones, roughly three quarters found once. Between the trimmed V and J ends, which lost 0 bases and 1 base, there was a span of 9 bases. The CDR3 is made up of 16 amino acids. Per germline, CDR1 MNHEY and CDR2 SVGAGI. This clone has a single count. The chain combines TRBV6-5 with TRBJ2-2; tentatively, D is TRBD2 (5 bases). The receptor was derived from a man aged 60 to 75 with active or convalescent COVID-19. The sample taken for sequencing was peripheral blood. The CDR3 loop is CASSYSNGMNTGELFF. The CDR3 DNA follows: TGTGCCAGCAGTTACTCGAACGGGATGAACACCGGGGAGCTGTTTTTT.